A single sample gave rise to the 9 T cell receptor beta chains below, sequenced in a study of T cells in Graves' hyperthyroidism and ophthalmopathy. The TCR beta CDR3 regions underwent amplification using RNA transcripts as the source. Initially, a first-round RT-PCR of the TCR CDR3 employed the HTBI primer set. TCRdb reanalysed the multiplex PCR reads using MiXCR and keeps one entry per CDR3 protein. This sample carries about 720,000 distinct CDR3 sequences, about 19% of them seen once, and the ten largest clones take roughly a sixth. The material sequenced was blood. The receptors come from a woman aged 50 to 60 with Graves' hyperthyroidism that later progressed to Graves' ophthalmopathy.

The chain couples TRBV29-1 to TRBJ1-1, with unresolved D. V lost 3 bases and J lost 7, with 12 bases in between. Germline-derived CDR1 and CDR2 are SQVTM and ANQGSEA. The CDR3 loop spans 12 amino acids. The CDR3 coding sequence is TGCAGCGTTGAGAAGGGTATGAGTGAAGCTTTCTTT. It codes for CSVEKGMSEAFF.

As regards this clonotype: The junction and the germline gene differ at one end; a read error may be behind it. The chain recombines TRBV7-3 with TRBJ2-5; perhaps TRBD1 as D (6 bases). This CDR3 has 15 residues. CDR1 is SGHTA, CDR2 FQGTGA, per germline. As DNA, the CDR3 is TGTGTCAGCAGCCCTGGCAGGGGTGCGGTCGAGACCCAGTACTTC. It yields the protein CVSSPGRGAVETQYF.

The chain recombines TRBV5-1 with TRBJ1-2; possibly TRBD1 for D (5 bases). The CDR3 runs to 14 residues. V dropped 2 bases and J dropped 4 bases, with 12 bases sitting between them. Germline values: CDR1 SGHRS, CDR2 YFSETQ. The chain's CDR3 is CASSLRDAFYGYTF. As DNA, the CDR3 is TGCGCCAGCAGCTTACGGGACGCCTTCTATGGCTACACCTTC.

This clonotype was counted many times. The CDR3 region has the DNA TGTGCCAGCAGCTGGGCCACGTCGGCTGAAGCTTTCTTT. Protein: CASSWATSAEAFF. The rearrangement links TRBV11-2 to TRBJ1-1; D unresolved. This CDR3 region has 13 residues. Germline values: CDR1 SGHAT, CDR2 FQNNGV. V shed 4 bases and J shed 6 bases, with 12 bases lying between them.

As regards this clonotype: Here the CDR3 omits its conserved ending phenylalanine or tryptophan, so a read error is the likely source. V is TRBV5-5 and J is TRBJ2-1; 7 nucleotides align to TRBD2. Looked up from germline, CDR1 is SGHKS and CDR2 is YYEKEE (reference sequence). J gave up 3 bases and V 4 bases, and 7 bases lay outside the gene matches. This CDR3 contains 15 residues. CDR3 bases: TGTGCCAGCAGCGGGGGGGAGGGGTTCTACAATGAGCAGTTCTCC. This codes for CASSGGEGFYNEQFS.

This clonotype was seen at least ten times. CDR3 loop: CSARQDTEAFF. The CDR3, as DNA: TGCAGTGCTAGACAGGACACTGAAGCTTTCTTT. The V gene is TRBV20-1, the J gene TRBJ1-1; unclear D gene. CDR1 is DFQATT and CDR2 is SNEGSKA in the germline V gene (reference sequence). The V gene lost 2 bases and the J gene lost 3 bases, with 4 bases spanning the gap. The CDR3 extends over 11 amino acids.

This clonotype occurred many times. The CDR3 spells CASSRGVSNTGELFF. The DNA for the CDR3 is TGTGCCAGCAGCCGAGGCGTCTCAAACACCGGGGAGCTGTTTTTT. This chain links TRBV9 with TRBJ2-2; D remains unclear. Germline loops: CDR1 SGDLS, CDR2 YYNGEE. This CDR3 has 15 residues. V dropped 4 bases and J dropped 2 bases, with 12 bases sitting between them.

This clonotype has more than one count but fewer than ten. The chain links TRBV7-3 to TRBJ2-1; 9 positions agree with TRBD1. Germline V lookup: CDR1 SGHTA, CDR2 FQGTGA. CDR3 length equals 17 residues. With 5 bases clipped from V and 8 bases from J, the junction kept 16 bases outside the gene matches. CDR3 bases: TGTGCCAGCAGCCCAACTGCGGGACAGGGTTTTTTGGATGAGCAGTTCTTC. It encodes CASSPTAGQGFLDEQFF.

Points on this clonotype: One junction end does not reproduce the germline sequence, and a read error may be involved. The chain employs TRBV5-4 and TRBJ1-1; D is undetermined. This CDR3 region has 13 residues. CDR1 is SGHNT, CDR2 YYREEE, per germline (reference sequence). CDR3 coding DNA: TGTGCCAACAGCTTCCTTTGGGACACTGAAGCTTTCTTT. Protein product: CANSFLWDTEAFF.